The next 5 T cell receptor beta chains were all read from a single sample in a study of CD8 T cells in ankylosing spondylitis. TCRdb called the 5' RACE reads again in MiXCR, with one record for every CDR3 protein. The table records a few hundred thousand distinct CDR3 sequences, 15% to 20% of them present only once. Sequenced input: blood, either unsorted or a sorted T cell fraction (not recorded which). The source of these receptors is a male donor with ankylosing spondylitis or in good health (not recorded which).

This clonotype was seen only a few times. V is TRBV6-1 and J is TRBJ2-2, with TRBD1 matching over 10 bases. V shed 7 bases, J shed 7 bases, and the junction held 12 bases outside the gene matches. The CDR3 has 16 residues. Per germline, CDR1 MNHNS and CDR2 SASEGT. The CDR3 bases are TGTGCCAGCACCTTGGTCCCGACAGGGGGCCGCGGGGAGCTGTTTTTT. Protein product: CASTLVPTGGRGELFF.

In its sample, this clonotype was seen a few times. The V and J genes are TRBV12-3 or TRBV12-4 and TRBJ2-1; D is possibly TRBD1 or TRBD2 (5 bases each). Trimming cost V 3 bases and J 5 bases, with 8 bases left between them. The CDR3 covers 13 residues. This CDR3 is CASSLGTNNEQFF. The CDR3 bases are TGTGCCAGCAGTTTGGGGACCAACAATGAGCAGTTCTTC.

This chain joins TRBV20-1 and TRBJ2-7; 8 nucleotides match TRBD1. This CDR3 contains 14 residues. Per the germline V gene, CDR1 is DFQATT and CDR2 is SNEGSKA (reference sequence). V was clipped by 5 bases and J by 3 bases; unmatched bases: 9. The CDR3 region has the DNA TGCAGTGCTGAGGACAGGGCCCAAAGCTACGAGCAGTACTTC. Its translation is CSAEDRAQSYEQYF.

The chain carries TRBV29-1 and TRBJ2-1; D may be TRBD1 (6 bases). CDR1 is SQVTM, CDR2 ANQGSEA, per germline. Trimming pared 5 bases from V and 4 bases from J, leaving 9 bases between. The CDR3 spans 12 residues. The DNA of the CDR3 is TGCAGCGTTTTACAGGGATACAATGAGCAGTTCTTC. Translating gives CSVLQGYNEQFF.

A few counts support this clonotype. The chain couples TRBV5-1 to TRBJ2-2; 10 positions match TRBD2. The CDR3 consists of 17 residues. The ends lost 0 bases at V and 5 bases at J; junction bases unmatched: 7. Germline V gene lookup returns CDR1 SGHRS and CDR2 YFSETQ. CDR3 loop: CASSLEASGSRTGELFF. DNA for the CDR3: TGCGCCAGCAGCTTGGAGGCTAGCGGGAGTAGGACCGGGGAGCTGTTTTTT.